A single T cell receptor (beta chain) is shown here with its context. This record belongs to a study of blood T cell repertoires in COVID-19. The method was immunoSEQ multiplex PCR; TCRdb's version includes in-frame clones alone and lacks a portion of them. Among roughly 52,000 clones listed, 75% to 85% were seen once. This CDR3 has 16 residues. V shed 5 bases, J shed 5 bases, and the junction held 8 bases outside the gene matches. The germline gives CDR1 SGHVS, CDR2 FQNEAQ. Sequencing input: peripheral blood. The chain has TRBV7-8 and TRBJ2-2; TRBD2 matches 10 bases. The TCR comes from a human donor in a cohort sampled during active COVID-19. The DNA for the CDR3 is TGTGCCAGCAGCATTGTAGCGGGAGGATTAACCGGGGAGCTGTTTTTT. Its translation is CASSIVAGGLTGELFF.